This T cell receptor beta chain emerged from a study of T cells in localized non-small cell lung cancer. A remark on this clone: Its specificity is not known.

The method was immunoSEQ multiplex PCR; TCRdb's version includes in-frame clones alone and lacks a portion of them. This table has just over 70,000 clones, about 86% appearing once. Overall study findings and caveats: Because researchers sequenced only one region of the tumor, heterogeneity is still possible. Peak T cell clonality was found in uninvolved adjacent lung, exceeding tumor. In the blood, greater T cell density corresponded to longer overall survival. A median of about 54 of the top 100 tumor clones appeared in adjacent lung, which was paired and uninvolved.

The V gene's germline CDR1 is SGHDT and CDR2 YYEEEE. V was cut by 4 bases and J by 4 bases, with 12 bases left in between. The CDR3 covers 14 residues. This sequence joins TRBV5-6 and TRBJ1-3, with a weak D call TRBD1 (5 bases). Sequencing was performed on peripheral blood, taken before any cancer treatment. The receptor was isolated from a male donor aged 60 or over with stage III squamous cell lung carcinoma. The CDR3 sequence is CASSPRGRGNTIYF. For the CDR3, the DNA is TGTGCCAGCAGCCCCCGGGGGAGGGGAAACACCATATATTTT. The full variable domain, rest sourced from reference TRBV5-6 and TRBJ1-3, is DAGVTQSPTHLIKTRGQQVTLRCSPKSGHDTVSWYQQALGQGPQFIFQYYEEEERQRGNFPDRFSGHQFPNYSSELNVNALLLGDSALYLCASSPRGRGNTIYFGEGSWLTVV.